This T cell receptor beta chain originates from a study of blood T cell repertoires in COVID-19. Data came from immunoSEQ multiplex PCR; TCRdb stores just in-frame clones and leaves some out. Here the sample spans around 270,000 clones, 80% to 90% being singletons. Individuals drawn from around 24 US areas were about 18 to 95 years old. The recovered donors of Cohort 3 showed two negative PCRs, clearance, or symptom resolution. Germline CDR1 SGHDN, CDR2 FVKESK. This CDR3 spans 16 amino acids. Trimming pared 2 bases from V and 6 bases from J, leaving 18 bases between. This clone was recorded a few times.

The rearrangement uses TRBV14 and TRBJ2-3; the D gene is possibly TRBD2 (5 bases). Sequenced material: PBMCs or T cells enriched from blood (not recorded which). The TCR was taken from a woman aged 30 to 39 who had recovered from COVID-19. CDR3 amino acids: CASSQNTPKAVDTQYF. The CDR3 coding sequence is TGTGCCAGCAGCCAAAACACGCCTAAAGCGGTGGATACGCAGTATTTT.